This TCR delta chain is drawn from a study of Vδ1+ human thymocytes. The template was reverse-transcribed extracted RNA. Pooled V-gene forward primers with one constant-region reverse primer generated the CDR3 amplicons by multiplex PCR. TCRdb redid clone calling on the multiplex PCR reads using CATT. The sample includes 25,000 to 30,000 delta-chain clones, 7.4% of them seen just once. Looked up from germline, CDR1 is TSWWSYY and CDR2 is QGS. This CDR3 is built from 21 residues. Trimming took 2 bases from V and 1 from J; bases not matched to a gene: 16. The study's findings and limits: Thymic TRG and TRD repertoires appeared highly polyclonal, with Gaussian CDR3 length distributions.

To note about this clone: Its antigen is still unknown.

This receptor was obtained from a girl in the first two years of life who had congenital heart surgery. The sequencing input was Vdelta1+ gamma-delta thymocytes from the thymus. Subset of the sample: FACS-sorted CD3+ TCRalphabeta- TCRVdelta1+ TCRVdelta2- thymocytes. This chain links TRDV1 with TRDJ1, with 13 nucleotides matching TRDD3. For the CDR3, the DNA is TGTGCTCTTGGGGAAAGAATGCGAACTGGGGGATACGACTCCGGCACCGATAAACTCATCTTT. Protein product: CALGERMRTGGYDSGTDKLIF.